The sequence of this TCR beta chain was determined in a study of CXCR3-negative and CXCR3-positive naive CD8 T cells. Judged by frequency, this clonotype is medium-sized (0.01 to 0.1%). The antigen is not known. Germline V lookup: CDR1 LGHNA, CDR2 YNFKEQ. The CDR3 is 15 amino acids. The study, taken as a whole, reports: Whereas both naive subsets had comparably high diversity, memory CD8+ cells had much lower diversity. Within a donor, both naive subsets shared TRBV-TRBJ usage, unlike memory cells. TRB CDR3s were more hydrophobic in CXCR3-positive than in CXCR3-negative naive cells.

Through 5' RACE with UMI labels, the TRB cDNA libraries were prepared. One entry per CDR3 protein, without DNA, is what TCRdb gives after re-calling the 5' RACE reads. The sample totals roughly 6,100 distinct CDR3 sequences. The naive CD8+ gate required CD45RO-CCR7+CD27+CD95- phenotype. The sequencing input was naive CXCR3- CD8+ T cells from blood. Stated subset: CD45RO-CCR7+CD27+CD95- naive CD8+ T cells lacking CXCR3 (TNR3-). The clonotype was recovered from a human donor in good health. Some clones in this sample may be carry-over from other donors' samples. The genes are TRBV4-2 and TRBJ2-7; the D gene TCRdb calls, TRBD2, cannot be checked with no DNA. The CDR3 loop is CASSQGEASGGEQYF.